Listed here is a single T cell receptor (beta chain). This entry comes from a study of cytomegalovirus exposure and HLA in healthy donors. The PCR ran on 60 Vbeta and 13 Jbeta primers. The assay was immunoSEQ multiplex PCR, and TCRdb's table has in-frame clones only and misses some. The table lists about 140,000 clones, around three quarters of them singletons. Germline V gene data show CDR1 as LNHDA and CDR2 as SQIVND (reference sequence). V lost 5 bases to trimming and J lost 7 bases; unmatched junction nucleotides: 9. This CDR3 has 14 residues. The sequence derives from a man aged 35-49 years in good health and CMV-seronegative. The chain couples TRBV19 to TRBJ2-3; TRBD1 aligns across 7 bases. The sample consisted of PBMCs. This CDR3 reads CASSSRDSPNTQYF. In nucleotides, the CDR3 is TGTGCCAGTAGTTCCCGGGACAGCCCCAATACGCAGTATTTT. Based on the CDR3 plus reference TRBV19 and TRBJ2-3, the full variable domain is DGGITQSPKYLFRKEGQNVTLSCEQNLNHDAMYWYRQDPGQGLRLIYYSQIVNDFQKGDIAEGYSVSREKKESFPLTVTSAQKNPTAFYLCASSSRDSPNTQYFGPGTRLTVL.